This is a list of T cell receptor beta chains from one sample in a study of blood T cell repertoires in COVID-19. The table came from immunoSEQ multiplex PCR; TCRdb's copy has only in-frame clones and leaves some out. In the table there are fewer than 400,000 clones, about 90% of which are singletons. The source material was peripheral blood. The receptors stem from a woman aged 30 to 39 with COVID-19, enrolled during active disease. Each CDR3 is given with its conserved first and last residue. Fields, in order: CDR3 DNA, CDR3 protein, J gene, V gene, clone size, D gene. A D gene is named only where the DNA matches it firmly. Only part of the rows carry a size: once, few, many, or a class if the clone is expanded.

DNA: TGTGCCAGCAGCCAGATGGGCGGGTTAATCCAGGTTGAGCAGTTCTTC
CDR3: CASSQMGGLIQVEQFF
J: TRBJ2-1
V: TRBV3-1/TRBV3-2
size: NA
D: NA

DNA: TGTGCCAGCAGCTTGAAACTAGCGGGAGTTATAGATACGCAGTATTTT
CDR3: CASSLKLAGVIDTQYF
J: TRBJ2-3
V: TRBV5-6
size: NA
D: TRBD2

DNA: TGTGCCAGCAGTCCACCTCCCGGGACTAGCGGAAGCTCCTACAATGAGCAGTTCTTC
CDR3: CASSPPPGTSGSSYNEQFF
J: TRBJ2-1
V: TRBV28
size: NA
D: TRBD2

DNA: TGTGCCAGCAGTCCTCGAACTATATTGGATACGCAGTATTTT
CDR3: CASSPRTILDTQYF
J: TRBJ2-3
V: TRBV27
size: NA
D: NA

DNA: TGTGCCAGCAGCCCCTCTCAGGCTTACGAGCAGTACTTC
CDR3: CASSPSQAYEQYF
J: TRBJ2-7
V: TRBV7-9
size: few
D: NA

DNA: TGCGCCAGCAGCCACCGGGACAGGTCAACCTACGAGCAGTACTTC
CDR3: CASSHRDRSTYEQYF
J: TRBJ2-7
V: TRBV4-1
size: NA
D: TRBD1

DNA: TGTGCCAGCTCACCATCAGGGGTGATCTATGGCTACACCTTC
CDR3: CASSPSGVIYGYTF
J: TRBJ1-2
V: TRBV18
size: NA
D: NA

DNA: TGTGCCAGCAGACCTCAGGGGGTAGTGGAGAAGCAGTACTTC
CDR3: CASRPQGVVEKQYF
J: TRBJ2-7
V: TRBV27
size: NA
D: TRBD1

DNA: TGCAGCGTTGAAGGTAGGACAGGGGGCCGGAGTCCGTCGGGAGTACACTACGAGCAGTACTTC
CDR3: CSVEGRTGGRSPSGVHYEQYF
J: TRBJ2-7
V: TRBV29-1
size: once
D: TRBD1

DNA: TGCGCCAGCAAGGAACAGGGGAGTGAAGCTTTCTTT
CDR3: CASKEQGSEAFF
J: TRBJ1-1
V: TRBV10-1
size: NA
D: TRBD1

DNA: TGTGCCTGGAGTGTGTTAATGTTAGCTGAAGCTTTCTTT
CDR3: CAWSVLMLAEAFF
J: TRBJ1-1
V: TRBV30
size: NA
D: NA

DNA: TGTGCCAGCAGTTTATCTAGATTTGAGACCCAGTACTTC
CDR3: CASSLSRFETQYF
J: TRBJ2-5
V: TRBV27
size: many
D: NA

DNA: TGTGCCAGCAGCTTATACCCCAGGGGGGCTTCACCCCTCCACTTT
CDR3: CASSLYPRGASPLHF
J: TRBJ1-6
V: TRBV5-6
size: NA
D: TRBD1

DNA: TGTGCCTGGGACCAAGGACAGGGGACAAACTCTGGAAACACCATATATTTT
CDR3: CAWDQGQGTNSGNTIYF
J: TRBJ1-3
V: TRBV30
size: NA
D: TRBD1

DNA: TGTGCCAGCAGTTACGGGCGTACCTACGAGCAGTACTTC
CDR3: CASSYGRTYEQYF
J: TRBJ2-7
V: TRBV6-2/TRBV6-3
size: few
D: NA

DNA: TGTGCCTGGAGTGTAATTCGCAGGGACTCTGGGAATGAGCAGTTCTTC
CDR3: CAWSVIRRDSGNEQFF
J: TRBJ2-1
V: TRBV30
size: NA
D: NA

DNA: TGCGCCAGCAGCCAGGGCCGACAGGGGCCTTTGAACACTGAAGCTTTCTTT
CDR3: CASSQGRQGPLNTEAFF
J: TRBJ1-1
V: TRBV4-1
size: NA
D: TRBD1

DNA: TGTGCCAGCTCACCAGGGGGCCCCCCCACAGATACGCAGTATTTT
CDR3: CASSPGGPPTDTQYF
J: TRBJ2-3
V: TRBV18
size: NA
D: NA

DNA: TGTGCCAGCAGTTTAGCGGGGGGCATCTCCTACGAGCAGTACTTC
CDR3: CASSLAGGISYEQYF
J: TRBJ2-7
V: TRBV27
size: NA
D: TRBD2

DNA: TGTGCCAGCAGAACTGGGGGACTAGCGGGACATGAGCAGTTCTTC
CDR3: CASRTGGLAGHEQFF
J: TRBJ2-1
V: TRBV21-1
size: once
D: NA

DNA: TGCGCCAGCAGCCACCCCCACGCAGGCGGGGCCAATGAGCAGTTCTTC
CDR3: CASSHPHAGGANEQFF
J: TRBJ2-1
V: TRBV4-1
size: NA
D: NA

DNA: TGTGCCAGCAGCCTAGACAGGGCGGCCGGGGAGCTGTTTTTT
CDR3: CASSLDRAAGELFF
J: TRBJ2-2
V: TRBV7-8
size: few
D: TRBD1

DNA: TGTGCCAGTAGTACTTTGAAGCGAGCTAACACTGAAGCTTTCTTT
CDR3: CASSTLKRANTEAFF
J: TRBJ1-1
V: TRBV19
size: NA
D: NA

DNA: TGCGCCAGCAGCTCAGGGGGCGCACGGCAAGAGACCCAGTACTTC
CDR3: CASSSGGARQETQYF
J: TRBJ2-5
V: TRBV5-1
size: NA
D: TRBD1

DNA: TGTGCCAGCAAGGACAACCAGGGCTCTGGAAACACCATATATTTT
CDR3: CASKDNQGSGNTIYF
J: TRBJ1-3
V: TRBV4-2
size: NA
D: NA

DNA: TGTGCCAGCAGTACCCTCCGGGACAGGAGGGACTCACCCCTCCACTTT
CDR3: CASSTLRDRRDSPLHF
J: TRBJ1-6
V: TRBV28
size: NA
D: TRBD1

DNA: TGTGCCAGCAGCCCGGACAGGGGGAAAGATACGCAGTATTTT
CDR3: CASSPDRGKDTQYF
J: TRBJ2-3
V: TRBV5-8
size: NA
D: TRBD1

DNA: TGTGCCAGCAGACAGACAGGGATTGAGACCCAGTACTTC
CDR3: CASRQTGIETQYF
J: TRBJ2-5
V: TRBV12-3/TRBV12-4
size: once
D: TRBD1

DNA: TGTGCCAGCAGCTCCAAGCTTGGCGGGAGCGGGAGGAGGACAGATACGCAGTATTTT
CDR3: CASSSKLGGSGRRTDTQYF
J: TRBJ2-3
V: TRBV5-4
size: NA
D: TRBD2

DNA: TGTGCCAGCAGCTTAGTTCCCTCTAGCGGGAGTAACACAGATACGCAGTATTTT
CDR3: CASSLVPSSGSNTDTQYF
J: TRBJ2-3
V: TRBV7-8
size: NA
D: TRBD2

DNA: TGTGCCAGTAGTATGATTGGCGCGGGGGCTAGCTATGGCTACACCTTC
CDR3: CASSMIGAGASYGYTF
J: TRBJ1-2
V: TRBV19
size: NA
D: NA

DNA: TGTGCCACCAGTGGACAGCCTGAGGCTCTTTACAATGAGCAGTTCTTC
CDR3: CATSGQPEALYNEQFF
J: TRBJ2-1
V: TRBV24-1
size: NA
D: NA

DNA: TGTGCCAGCAGCCCCCGTCGAGAGAGCAACTCCTACAATGAGCAGTTCTTC
CDR3: CASSPRRESNSYNEQFF
J: TRBJ2-1
V: TRBV13
size: NA
D: NA

DNA: TGCGCCAGCAGCCCCCGGGACAGGACCCTTACCGGGGAGCTGTTTTTT
CDR3: CASSPRDRTLTGELFF
J: TRBJ2-2
V: TRBV4-1
size: NA
D: TRBD1

DNA: TGTGCCAGCTCTAATTCGGGGGCTTTCTTT
CDR3: CASSNSGAFF
J: TRBJ1-1
V: TRBV27
size: NA
D: NA

DNA: TGTGCCAGCAGTTTCGACAGAACGAACACTGAAGCTTTCTTT
CDR3: CASSFDRTNTEAFF
J: TRBJ1-1
V: TRBV27
size: NA
D: NA

DNA: TGCAGCGTTGTCGACCTATCGGGACAGGGGGTAGAAAAACTGTTTTTT
CDR3: CSVVDLSGQGVEKLFF
J: TRBJ1-4
V: TRBV29-1
size: few
D: TRBD1

DNA: TGTGCCAGCAGCTTTGATCTACGGGTTTTCTTGGGGGAGCTGTTTTTT
CDR3: CASSFDLRVFLGELFF
J: TRBJ2-2
V: TRBV7-2
size: once
D: NA

DNA: TGCGCCAGCAGCTTGCAAGGGGGCACTGAAGCTTTCTTT
CDR3: CASSLQGGTEAFF
J: TRBJ1-1
V: TRBV5-1
size: NA
D: NA

DNA: TGTGCCTGGAGTGTAGACAGCTATGGCTACACCTTC
CDR3: CAWSVDSYGYTF
J: TRBJ1-2
V: TRBV30
size: NA
D: NA

DNA: TGTGCCAGCAGTTTATCTCAATTTACCCAGCGGGGGCAGTTCTTC
CDR3: CASSLSQFTQRGQFF
J: TRBJ2-1
V: TRBV28
size: NA
D: TRBD2

DNA: TGTGCCAGCAGCTTAGCGGGGGCCTCCGAGCAGTACTTC
CDR3: CASSLAGASEQYF
J: TRBJ2-7
V: TRBV7-9
size: NA
D: NA

DNA: TGTGCCAGCAGCACCGGACTCGGCCGTGGGGAGCAGTTCTTC
CDR3: CASSTGLGRGEQFF
J: TRBJ2-1
V: TRBV13
size: NA
D: NA

DNA: TGTGCCAGCAGTCTTACAGGCGGCTATGGCTACACCTTC
CDR3: CASSLTGGYGYTF
J: TRBJ1-2
V: TRBV12-3/TRBV12-4
size: NA
D: NA

DNA: TGTGCCACCAGTGAACCCGGGGGGTCTGAAGCTTTCTTT
CDR3: CATSEPGGSEAFF
J: TRBJ1-1
V: TRBV24-1
size: NA
D: NA

DNA: TGCAGCGTAAACCGCGGGAGGGCCACAGATACGCAGTATTTT
CDR3: CSVNRGRATDTQYF
J: TRBJ2-3
V: TRBV29-1
size: once
D: TRBD2

DNA: TGTGCCAGCAGCTCCGGACAGGGGGGAGAAAAACTGTTTTTT
CDR3: CASSSGQGGEKLFF
J: TRBJ1-4
V: TRBV7-9
size: NA
D: TRBD1

DNA: TGTGCCAGCAGCCCCAGGGGGGTGGGTGAAAAACTGTTTTTT
CDR3: CASSPRGVGEKLFF
J: TRBJ1-4
V: TRBV11-2
size: NA
D: TRBD1

DNA: TGTGCCAGCAGCTTAGCGGACAGGGGCAAGACTGAAGCTTTCTTT
CDR3: CASSLADRGKTEAFF
J: TRBJ1-1
V: TRBV7-6
size: once
D: TRBD1

DNA: TGTGCCAGTGATGCAGGCCCCAACTATGGCTACACCTTC
CDR3: CASDAGPNYGYTF
J: TRBJ1-2
V: TRBV7-9
size: NA
D: NA

DNA: TGTGCCAGCACCCCGGGCCCTGGCGGGAACTACGAGCAGTACTTC
CDR3: CASTPGPGGNYEQYF
J: TRBJ2-7
V: TRBV6-5
size: NA
D: NA

DNA: TGTGCCAGCACCTTACAATCTTGGACTAGCGGGACGGACGATGAGCAGTTCTTC
CDR3: CASTLQSWTSGTDDEQFF
J: TRBJ2-1
V: TRBV11-2
size: NA
D: TRBD2

DNA: TGTGCCAGCAGCTTGACGGACAGGGGGCTCCCCTACGAGCAGTACTTC
CDR3: CASSLTDRGLPYEQYF
J: TRBJ2-7
V: TRBV7-2
size: NA
D: TRBD1